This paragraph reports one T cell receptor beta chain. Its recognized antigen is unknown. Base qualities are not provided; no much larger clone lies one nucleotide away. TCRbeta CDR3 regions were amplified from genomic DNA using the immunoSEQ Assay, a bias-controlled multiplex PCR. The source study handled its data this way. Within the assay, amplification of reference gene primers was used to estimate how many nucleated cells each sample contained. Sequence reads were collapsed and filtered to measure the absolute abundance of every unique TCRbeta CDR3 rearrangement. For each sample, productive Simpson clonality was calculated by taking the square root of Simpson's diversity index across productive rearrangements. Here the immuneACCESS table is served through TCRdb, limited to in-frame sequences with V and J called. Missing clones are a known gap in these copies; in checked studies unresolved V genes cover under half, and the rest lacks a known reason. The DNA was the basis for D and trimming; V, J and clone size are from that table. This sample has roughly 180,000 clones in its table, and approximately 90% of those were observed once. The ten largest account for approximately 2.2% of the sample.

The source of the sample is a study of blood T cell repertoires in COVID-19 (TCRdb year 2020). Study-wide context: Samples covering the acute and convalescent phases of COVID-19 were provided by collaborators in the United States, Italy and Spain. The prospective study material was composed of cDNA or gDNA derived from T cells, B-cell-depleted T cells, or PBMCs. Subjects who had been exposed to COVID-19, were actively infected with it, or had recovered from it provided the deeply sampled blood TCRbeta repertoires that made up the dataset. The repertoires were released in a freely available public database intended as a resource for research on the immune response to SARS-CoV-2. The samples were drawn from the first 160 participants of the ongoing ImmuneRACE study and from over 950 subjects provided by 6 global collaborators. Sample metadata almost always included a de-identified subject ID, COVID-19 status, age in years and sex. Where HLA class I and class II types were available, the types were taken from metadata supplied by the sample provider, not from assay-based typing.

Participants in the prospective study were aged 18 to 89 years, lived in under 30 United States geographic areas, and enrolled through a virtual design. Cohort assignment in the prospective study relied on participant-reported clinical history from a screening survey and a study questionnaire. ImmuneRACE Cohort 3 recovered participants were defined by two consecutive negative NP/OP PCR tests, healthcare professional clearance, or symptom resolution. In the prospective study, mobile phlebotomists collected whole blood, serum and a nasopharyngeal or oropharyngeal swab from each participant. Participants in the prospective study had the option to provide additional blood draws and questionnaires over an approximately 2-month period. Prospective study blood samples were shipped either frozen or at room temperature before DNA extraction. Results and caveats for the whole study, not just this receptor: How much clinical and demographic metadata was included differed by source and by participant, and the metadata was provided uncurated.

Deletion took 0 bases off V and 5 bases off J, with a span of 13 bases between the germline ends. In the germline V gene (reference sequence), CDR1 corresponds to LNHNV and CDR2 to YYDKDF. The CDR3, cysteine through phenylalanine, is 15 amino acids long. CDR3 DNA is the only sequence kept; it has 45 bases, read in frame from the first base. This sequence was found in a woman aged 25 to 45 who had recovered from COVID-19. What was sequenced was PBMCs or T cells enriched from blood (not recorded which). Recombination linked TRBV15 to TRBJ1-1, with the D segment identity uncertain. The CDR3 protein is CATSRDLGVETEAFF. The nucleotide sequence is TGTGCCACCAGCAGAGATCTCGGGGTCGAAACTGAAGCTTTCTTT. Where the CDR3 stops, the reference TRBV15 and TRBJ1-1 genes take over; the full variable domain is DAMVIQNPRYQVTQFGKPVTLSCSQTLNHNVMYWYQQKSSQAPKLLFHYYDKDFNNEADTPDNFQSRRPNTSFCFLDIRSPGLGDTAMYLCATSRDLGVETEAFFGQGTRLTVV.